This entry lists 14 T cell receptor beta chains sequenced from one sample in a study of blood T cell repertoires in COVID-19. The repertoire was sequenced with immunoSEQ multiplex PCR; TCRdb's copy has only in-frame clones and lacks some. This table has approximately 110,000 clones, around 85% appearing once. Sequenced: peripheral blood. These receptors all stem from a woman of 80 years or more with COVID-19, enrolled during active disease.

The J gene is TRBJ1-6, the V gene TRBV6-6, with D hard to call. Deletions cut 0 bases from V and 5 bases from J, with 5 bases between. The length of the CDR3 is 14 residues. Germline V gene sequence: CDR1 MNHNY, CDR2 SVGAGI (reference sequence). The CDR3 nucleotides are TGTGCCAGCAGTTACTCGTCTAATAATTCACCCCTCCACTTT. Its protein is CASSYSSNNSPLHF.

The genes are TRBV3-1 (or the pseudogene TRBV3-2) and TRBJ2-7; 7 bases map to TRBD2. After removal of 1 base from V and 2 bases from J, the junction contained 5 bases not matched to a gene. In germline, CDR1 is LGHDT, CDR2 YNNKEL (reference sequence). The CDR3 runs 15 residues. CDR3 amino acids: CASSQVSSGPYEQYF. The CDR3 DNA reads TGTGCCAGCAGCCAAGTCTCTAGCGGACCCTACGAGCAGTACTTC.

The chain links TRBV28 to TRBJ1-2, with a weak D call TRBD1 (5 bases). Germline V CDR1 and CDR2: MDHEN, SYDVKM. V dropped 10 bases and J dropped 2 bases, with 14 bases sitting between them. This CDR3 has 13 residues. CDR3 bases: TGTGCCATCTTCGATAACAGGAACTATGGCTACACCTTC. Its protein product is CAIFDNRNYGYTF.

This clone was counted between two and nine times. V gene TRBV28 combines with J gene TRBJ2-3; 10 bases align to TRBD2. There are 18 residues in the CDR3. CDR1 and CDR2 from the germline V gene are MDHEN and SYDVKM. Trimming at V came to 2 bases and at J to 0 bases, leaving 8 bases not matched to a gene. The CDR3 spells CASSLVTSGAVSTDTQYF. The CDR3, as DNA: TGTGCCAGCAGTTTAGTAACTAGCGGGGCAGTTAGCACAGATACGCAGTATTTT.

This clone was seen just once. This rearrangement joins TRBV9 to TRBJ2-2; 8 bases line up with TRBD2. Germline values: CDR1 SGDLS, CDR2 YYNGEE. The length of the CDR3 is 16 residues. Trimming took 2 bases from V and 0 from J; bases not matched to a gene: 3. The CDR3 nucleotides are TGTGCCAGCAGCGTTACACTAGCGGCGAACACCGGGGAGCTGTTTTTT. Translation gives CASSVTLAANTGELFF. Combining the CDR3 with reference TRBV9 and TRBJ2-2 gives the whole variable domain DSGVTQTPKHLITATGQRVTLRCSPRSGDLSVYWYQQSLDQGLQFLIQYYNGEERAKGNILERFSAQQFPDLHSELNLSSLELGDSALYFCASSVTLAANTGELFFGEGSRLTVL.

The chain links TRBV3-1 (or the pseudogene TRBV3-2) to TRBJ1-2; possibly TRBD1 for D (6 bases). The germline CDR1 and CDR2 sequences are LGHDT and YNNKEL (reference sequence). The CDR3 has 13 amino acids. V was clipped by 1 base and J by 6 bases, with 9 bases between them. CDR3 amino acids: CASSQGQVDGYTF. The DNA of the CDR3 is TGTGCCAGCAGCCAAGGACAGGTTGATGGCTACACCTTC.

The gene calls are TRBV24-1 and TRBJ2-2, with D unclear. CDR1 and CDR2 from the germline V gene are KGHDR and SFDVKD. The CDR3 is 14 residues long. V shed 7 bases and J shed 7 bases, with 15 bases lying between them. This chain's CDR3 is CATRGWMALGELFF. CDR3 bases: TGTGCCACCAGGGGCTGGATGGCCCTCGGGGAGCTGTTTTTT.

The chain couples TRBV9 to TRBJ2-1, with 7 bases that match TRBD2. CDR1 is SGDLS and CDR2 is YYNGEE in the germline V gene. The CDR3 has 14 residues. With V trimmed by 3 bases and J by 7 bases, 7 bases remained unmatched. The CDR3 sequence: CASSAGLPGNEQFF. The CDR3 DNA is TGTGCCAGCAGCGCGGGACTACCTGGGAATGAGCAGTTCTTC. The whole variable domain, remainder taken from reference TRBV9 and TRBJ2-1, is DSGVTQTPKHLITATGQRVTLRCSPRSGDLSVYWYQQSLDQGLQFLIQYYNGEERAKGNILERFSAQQFPDLHSELNLSSLELGDSALYFCASSAGLPGNEQFFGPGTRLTVL.

DNA for the CDR3: TGTGCTAGTGGTTCAACCCCGGGAGCCACTAACTATGGCTACACCTTC. Its protein is CASGSTPGATNYGYTF. This chain uses TRBV12-5 with TRBJ1-2; unclear D gene. CDR3 length: 16 residues. Trimming left V 4 bases short and J 0 bases short, with 15 bases between. Germline CDR1 LGHNT, CDR2 FRNRAP.

The chain uses TRBV5-1 and TRBJ1-1; D perhaps matches TRBD1 (5 bases). Germline loops: CDR1 SGHRS, CDR2 YFSETQ. The CDR3 runs to 15 residues. Trimming removed 4 bases from V and 0 bases from J, with 13 bases in between. The CDR3 region has the DNA TGCGCCAGCAGCCCCCTAGGAGGGGTGAACACTGAAGCTTTCTTT. This sequence encodes CASSPLGGVNTEAFF.

The chain employs TRBV5-1 and TRBJ2-3, with a weak D call TRBD2 (5 bases). The CDR3 extends over 15 amino acids. In germline, CDR1 is SGHRS, CDR2 YFSETQ. Deletions cut 3 bases from V and 9 bases from J, with 20 bases between. The CDR3: CASSYGREVIMTQYF. The CDR3 DNA sequence: TGCGCCAGCAGCTATGGACGGGAAGTCATCATGACGCAGTATTTT.

The rearrangement joins TRBV2 to TRBJ1-3; D unclear. The germline V and J ends were trimmed by 6 bases and 4 bases, with 13 bases remaining between them. From germline, CDR1 is SNHLY and CDR2 FYNNEI. The CDR3 extends over 14 amino acids. The CDR3 reads CASRGSLGGNTIYF. The CDR3 DNA reads TGTGCCAGCAGGGGTTCTCTAGGAGGAAACACCATATATTTT.

V gene TRBV2 combines with J gene TRBJ2-3, with 11 positions matching TRBD2. The germline V gene has CDR1 SNHLY and CDR2 FYNNEI. Losses at the gene ends were 4 bases for V and 7 bases for J; bases not matched to a gene: 4. This CDR3 comprises 14 residues. CDR3 region: CASSATSGINTQYF. CDR3 DNA sequence: TGTGCCAGCAGTGCGACTAGCGGGATTAATACGCAGTATTTT.

The rearrangement links TRBV6-2 or TRBV6-3 to TRBJ1-4, with D uncertain. The CDR3 length is 13 residues. V lost 6 bases, J lost 8 bases, and 13 bases lay in between. Germline-derived CDR1 and CDR2 are MNHEY and SVGEGT. CDR3 in DNA: TGTGCCAGCAGCCCCCGGTGGAGGGAAAAACTGTTTTTT. It specifies CASSPRWREKLFF.